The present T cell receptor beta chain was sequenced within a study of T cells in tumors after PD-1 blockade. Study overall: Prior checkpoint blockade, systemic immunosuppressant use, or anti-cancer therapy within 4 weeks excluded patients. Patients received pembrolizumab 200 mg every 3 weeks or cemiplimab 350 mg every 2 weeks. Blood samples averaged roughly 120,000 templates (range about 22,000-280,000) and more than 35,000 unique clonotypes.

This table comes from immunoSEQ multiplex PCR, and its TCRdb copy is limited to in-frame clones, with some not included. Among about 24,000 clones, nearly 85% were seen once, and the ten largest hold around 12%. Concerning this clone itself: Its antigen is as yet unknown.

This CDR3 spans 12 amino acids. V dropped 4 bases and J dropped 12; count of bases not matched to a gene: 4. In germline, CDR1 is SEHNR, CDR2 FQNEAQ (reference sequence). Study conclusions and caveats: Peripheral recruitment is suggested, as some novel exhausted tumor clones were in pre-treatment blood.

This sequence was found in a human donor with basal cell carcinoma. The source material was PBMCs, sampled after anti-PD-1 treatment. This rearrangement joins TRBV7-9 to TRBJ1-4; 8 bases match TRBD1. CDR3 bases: TGTGCCAGCAGCTCTGACAGGGGTGAACTGTTTTTT. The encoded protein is CASSSDRGELFF.